This TCR beta chain was observed in a study of blood T cell repertoires in COVID-19. The wider study: Sites in the United States, Italy and Spain provided acute and convalescent COVID-19 samples. Nucleic acid was either cDNA or gDNA, and it came from T cells, B-cell-depleted T cells, or PBMCs.

The data were produced by immunoSEQ multiplex PCR, yet TCRdb's version contains in-frame clones alone and is incomplete. The repertoire consists of approximately 60,000 clones, with about 78% occurring once and the leading ten covering approximately 55%. Germline-derived CDR1 and CDR2 are SQVTM and ANQGSEA. This CDR3 has 11 residues. The chain combines TRBV29-1 with TRBJ2-7; 9 bases are shared with TRBD1. This receptor was identified in a woman of 80 years or more with acute or convalescent COVID-19. The specimen was peripheral blood. The CDR3 coding sequence is TGCAGTTGGGGACAGGGAGCCGAGCAGTACTTC. Its protein product is CSWGQGAEQYF.